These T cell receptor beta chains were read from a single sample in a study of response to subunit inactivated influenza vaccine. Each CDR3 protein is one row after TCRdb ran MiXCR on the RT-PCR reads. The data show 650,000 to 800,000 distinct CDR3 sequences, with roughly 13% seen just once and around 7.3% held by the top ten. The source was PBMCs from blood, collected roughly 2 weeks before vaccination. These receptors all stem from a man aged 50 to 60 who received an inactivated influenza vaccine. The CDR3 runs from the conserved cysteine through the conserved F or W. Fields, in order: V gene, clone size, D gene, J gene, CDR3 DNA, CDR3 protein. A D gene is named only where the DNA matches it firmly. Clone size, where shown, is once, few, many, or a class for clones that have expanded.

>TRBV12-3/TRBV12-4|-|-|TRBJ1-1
TGTGCCAGCAGTTTAGACACAGGAATGACTGAAGCTTTCTTT
CASSLDTGMTEAFF
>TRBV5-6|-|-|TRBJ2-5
TGTGCCAGCAGCTTGGAGGGCGGGCGGACCCAGTACTTC
CASSLEGGRTQYF
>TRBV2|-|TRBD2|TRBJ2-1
TGTGCCAGCGGACTAGCGGTGTACAATGAGCAGTTCTTC
CASGLAVYNEQFF
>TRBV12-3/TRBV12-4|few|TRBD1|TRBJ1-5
TGTGCCAGCAGTCGAACAGGGGTCTCGGTCAATCAGCCCCAGCATTTT
CASSRTGVSVNQPQHF
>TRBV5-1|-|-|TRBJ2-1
TGCTCCAGCAGCTTGGGAGGTGGATACAATGAGCAGTTCTTC
CSSSLGGGYNEQFF
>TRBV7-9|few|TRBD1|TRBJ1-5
TGTGCCAGCAGCTTAGCACAGGGGGCTGGGTATCAGCCCCAGCATTTT
CASSLAQGAGYQPQHF
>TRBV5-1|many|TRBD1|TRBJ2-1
TGCGCCAGCAGCTGGGCACAGGGGGCCAACAATGAGCAGTTCTTC
CASSWAQGANNEQFF
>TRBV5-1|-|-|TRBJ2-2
TGCGCCAGCAGCTTGGCGGCCAAGAACGCCGGGGAGCTGTTTTTT
CASSLAAKNAGELFF
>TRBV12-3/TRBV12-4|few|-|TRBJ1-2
TGTGCCATCTATGACCTCAGCTATGGCTACACCTTC
CAIYDLSYGYTF
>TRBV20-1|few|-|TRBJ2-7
TGCAGTGCTAGAGAGGGGCCAGCACGCTACGAGCAGTACTTC
CSAREGPARYEQYF
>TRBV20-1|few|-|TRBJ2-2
TGCAGTGCTAGAGACGGGAGTTGGAACGGGGAGCTGTTTTTT
CSARDGSWNGELFF
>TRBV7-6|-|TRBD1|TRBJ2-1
TGTGCCAGCAGCCCGGGACAGGGGGTCACACAAAATGAGCAGTTCTTC
CASSPGQGVTQNEQFF
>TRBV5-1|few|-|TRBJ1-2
TGCGCCAGCAGCTTGGAGGGGGGCAGCTATGGCTACACCTTC
CASSLEGGSYGYTF
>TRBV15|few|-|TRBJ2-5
TGTGCCACCAGCAGAGAGGGTTTGCCCCAGTACTTC
CATSREGLPQYF
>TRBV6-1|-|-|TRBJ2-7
TGTGCCAGCACCCGTGTGGTGGGCGCGCACGAGCAGTACTTC
CASTRVVGAHEQYF
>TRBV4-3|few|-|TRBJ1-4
TGCGCCAGCAGCCAACTGAGTGGATCATTCAATGAAAAACTGTTTTTT
CASSQLSGSFNEKLFF
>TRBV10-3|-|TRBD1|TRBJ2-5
TGTGCCATCAGTGGAACAGGGGTTCGGGAGACCCAGTACTTC
CAISGTGVRETQYF
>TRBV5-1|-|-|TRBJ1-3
TGCGCCAGCAGTTGGGATAATCCTGGAAACACCATATATTTT
CASSWDNPGNTIYF
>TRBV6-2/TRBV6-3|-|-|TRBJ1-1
TGTGCCAGCTCTCAGGGGCAGGCCACTGAAGCTTTCTTT
CASSQGQATEAFF
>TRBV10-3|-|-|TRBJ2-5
TGTGCCATCTGGCCCGGGACGGGTAACCCCCAAGAGACCCAGTACTTC
CAIWPGTGNPQETQYF